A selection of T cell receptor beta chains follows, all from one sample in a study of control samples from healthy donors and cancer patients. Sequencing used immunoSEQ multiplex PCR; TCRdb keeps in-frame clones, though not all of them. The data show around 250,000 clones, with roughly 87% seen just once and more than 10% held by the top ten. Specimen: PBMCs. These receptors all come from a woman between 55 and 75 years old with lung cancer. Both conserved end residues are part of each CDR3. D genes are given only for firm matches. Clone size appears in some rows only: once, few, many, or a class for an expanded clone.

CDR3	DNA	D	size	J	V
CASSLDSRYEQYF	TGTGCCAGCAGCTTAGATAGCAGGTACGAGCAGTACTTC	NA	NA	TRBJ2-7	TRBV11-2
CASSDRGGPSTQYF	TGTGCCAGCAGTGATCGGGGGGGGCCTTCTACGCAGTATTTT	TRBD2	once	TRBJ2-3	TRBV11-1
CASSPQTSAHNEQFF	TGCGCCAGCAGCCCTCAAACTAGCGCCCACAATGAGCAGTTCTTC	TRBD2	many	TRBJ2-1	TRBV5-1
CASSVDGMNTEAFF	TGCGCCAGCAGCGTAGACGGGATGAACACTGAAGCTTTCTTT	NA	few	TRBJ1-1	TRBV5-1
CASGRGTNYGYTF	TGTGCCAGCGGCCGCGGAACTAACTATGGCTACACCTTC	NA	NA	TRBJ1-2	TRBV7-3
CASSPGGNTGELFF	TGTGCCAGCAGTCCCGGGGGTAACACCGGGGAGCTGTTTTTT	NA	few	TRBJ2-2	TRBV11-3
CASSEDSFLYEQYF	TGTGCCAGCTCAGAAGACAGTTTTCTCTACGAGCAGTACTTC	NA	NA	TRBJ2-7	TRBV18
CASHWGLGRYTEAFF	TGTGCCAGCCATTGGGGGCTCGGAAGGTACACTGAAGCTTTCTTT	NA	NA	TRBJ1-1	TRBV5-6
CASSLGQGLKYGYTF	TGCGCCAGCAGCTTGGGTCAGGGTTTAAAGTATGGCTACACCTTC	NA	NA	TRBJ1-2	TRBV5-1
CASSPSSTLNYGYTF	TGTGCCAGCAGCCCCTCCTCGACGTTAAACTATGGCTACACCTTC	NA	NA	TRBJ1-2	TRBV14
CASSLTGTGEFF	TGTGCCAGCAGTCTAACCGGGACAGGAGAGTTCTTC	TRBD1	NA	TRBJ2-1	TRBV12-3/TRBV12-4
CASSSLTSFRGNEQFF	TGTGCCAGCAGCAGCCTGACTAGTTTTCGGGGTAATGAGCAGTTCTTC	NA	NA	TRBJ2-1	TRBV5-6
CASSSPRDTIYF	TGTGCCAGCAGCTCCCCAAGGGACACCATATATTTT	NA	NA	TRBJ1-3	TRBV9
CASSQEGATQDEKLFF	TGTGCCAGCAGCCAGGAGGGGGCCACACAGGATGAAAAACTGTTTTTT	TRBD1	NA	TRBJ1-4	TRBV3-1/TRBV3-2
CASSKGGGRAWETQYF	TGTGCCAGTAGTAAAGGAGGCGGGAGGGCCTGGGAGACCCAGTACTTC	TRBD2	NA	TRBJ2-5	TRBV19
CASTKDRARANEKLFF	TGCGCCAGCACGAAGGACAGGGCACGAGCTAATGAAAAACTGTTTTTT	TRBD1	NA	TRBJ1-4	TRBV5-1
CASSQGGANEETQYF	TGCGCCAGCAGCCAAGGCGGGGCGAACGAAGAGACCCAGTACTTC	NA	NA	TRBJ2-5	TRBV4-1
CASKGQAFGGQPQHF	TGTGCCAGCAAGGGACAGGCCTTTGGGGGTCAGCCCCAGCATTTT	TRBD1	few	TRBJ1-5	TRBV2
CASSPSSLSTGELFF	TGTGCCAGCAGCCCTAGTTCCCTTAGTACCGGGGAGCTGTTTTTT	NA	once	TRBJ2-2	TRBV7-3
CASSAELNSPLHF	TGTGCCAGCTCGGCGGAACTTAATTCACCCCTCCACTTT	NA	NA	TRBJ1-6	TRBV27
CASSQDGSSNTEAFF	TGTGCCAGCTCACAAGACGGATCCTCGAACACTGAAGCTTTCTTT	NA	NA	TRBJ1-1	TRBV18
CASSPGQVRAGELFF	TGTGCCAGCAGCCCAGGTCAGGTGAGGGCCGGGGAGCTGTTTTTT	NA	NA	TRBJ2-2	TRBV28
CASREQGRRNQPQHF	TGTGCCAGCAGGGAACAGGGGAGGCGCAATCAGCCCCAGCATTTT	TRBD1	NA	TRBJ1-5	TRBV28
CASSPLGGPRRYGYTF	TGTGCCAGCAGCCCCCTGGGGGGGCCGCGGCGCTATGGCTACACCTTC	NA	NA	TRBJ1-2	TRBV11-2
CSVAHGTGWSEQYF	TGCAGCGTTGCCCACGGGACAGGGTGGTCCGAGCAGTACTTC	TRBD1	NA	TRBJ2-7	TRBV29-1
CASSSRGTYEQYF	TGTGCCAGCAGTTCCCGGGGTACCTACGAGCAGTACTTC	NA	NA	TRBJ2-7	TRBV27
CAIRKSGVSPDTEAFF	TGTGCCATCCGTAAAAGTGGGGTGTCCCCCGACACTGAAGCTTTCTTT	NA	NA	TRBJ1-1	TRBV10-3
CASSRNSGGYDEQYF	TGCGCCAGCAGCCGAAACTCAGGGGGCTACGACGAGCAGTACTTC	TRBD1	NA	TRBJ2-7	TRBV4-1
CASSFSGGETYEQYF	TGCGCCAGCAGCTTCTCAGGGGGCGAGACGTACGAGCAGTACTTC	TRBD1	NA	TRBJ2-7	TRBV5-1
CASSYKGFTDTQYF	TGTGCCAGCAGTTACAAGGGGTTCACAGATACGCAGTATTTT	NA	NA	TRBJ2-3	TRBV6-5
CASSPQGTPGNTIYF	TGTGCCAGCAGCCCCCAGGGGACTCCAGGAAACACCATATATTTT	NA	NA	TRBJ1-3	TRBV3-1/TRBV3-2
CASTRYRYEQYF	TGTGCCAGCACCCGCTATAGATACGAGCAGTACTTC	NA	once	TRBJ2-7	TRBV6-5
CASSLEGAEGYTF	TGCGCCAGCAGCTTGGAGGGGGCGGAGGGCTACACCTTC	TRBD1	NA	TRBJ1-2	TRBV5-1
CASRGLARGEQFF	TGCGCCAGCAGGGGACTAGCCCGGGGTGAGCAGTTCTTC	TRBD2	NA	TRBJ2-1	TRBV4-1
CASIGGYAYSNQPQHF	TGTGCCAGCATTGGGGGGTACGCCTATAGCAATCAGCCCCAGCATTTT	NA	NA	TRBJ1-5	TRBV28
CASSSGQDLDTEAFF	TGCGCCAGCAGCTCCGGACAGGACCTGGACACTGAAGCTTTCTTT	TRBD1	NA	TRBJ1-1	TRBV5-1
CSVEGGRGADTQYF	TGCAGCGTTGAGGGGGGCAGAGGGGCAGATACGCAGTATTTT	NA	NA	TRBJ2-3	TRBV29-1
CASSLVTDTQYF	TGTGCCAGCAGCTTGGTCACAGATACGCAGTATTTT	NA	NA	TRBJ2-3	TRBV5-6
CASSLARANTEAFF	TGTGCCAGCAGCTTAGCGCGGGCGAACACTGAAGCTTTCTTT	NA	NA	TRBJ1-1	TRBV7-9
CASGRGQGLSEKLFF	TGTGCTAGTGGCCGGGGACAGGGGCTGTCTGAAAAACTGTTTTTT	TRBD1	NA	TRBJ1-4	TRBV12-5
CASSWSGNTIYF	TGTGCCAGCTCCTGGTCTGGAAACACCATATATTTT	NA	few	TRBJ1-3	TRBV27
CASSLEGALSDTQYF	TGCGCCAGCAGCTTGGAGGGGGCTTTGTCGGATACGCAGTATTTT	TRBD1	few	TRBJ2-3	TRBV5-1
CASSVAPSSYNEQFF	TGTGCCAGCAGCGTAGCCCCAAGCTCCTACAATGAGCAGTTCTTC	NA	NA	TRBJ2-1	TRBV9
CASRSVETQYF	TGTGCCAGCAGATCCGTGGAGACCCAGTACTTC	NA	NA	TRBJ2-5	TRBV12-3/TRBV12-4
CAWSVDMEGNTIYF	TGTGCCTGGAGTGTAGACATGGAAGGAAACACCATATATTTT	NA	NA	TRBJ1-3	TRBV30
CATASAASNQPQHF	TGTGCCACCGCCTCGGCAGCAAGCAATCAGCCCCAGCATTTT	NA	NA	TRBJ1-5	TRBV24-1
CARSRGRRRETLALYQPQHF	TGTGCCAGAAGCAGGGGACGGAGGAGGGAAACACTAGCCCTCTACCAGCCCCAGCATTTT	NA	once	TRBJ1-5	TRBV5-3
CASSRERLLTGNTIYF	TGTGCCAGCAGCCGAGAAAGGCTGCTAACTGGAAACACCATATATTTT	NA	NA	TRBJ1-3	TRBV3-1/TRBV3-2
CASTQDYEQYF	TGTGCCAGCACCCAGGACTACGAGCAGTACTTC	NA	NA	TRBJ2-7	TRBV2
CASSRTQETQYF	TGCGCCAGCAGCCGAACTCAAGAGACCCAGTACTTC	NA	few	TRBJ2-5	TRBV5-1
CATQPARALYEQYF	TGTGCCACCCAGCCGGCCAGGGCCCTCTACGAGCAGTACTTC	NA	NA	TRBJ2-7	TRBV6-5
CASSLGILENEQYF	TGTGCCAGCAGCTTAGGTATCCTGGAGAACGAGCAGTACTTC	NA	NA	TRBJ2-7	TRBV7-9
CASSLWTGSGNTIYF	TGTGCCAGCAGTTTATGGACAGGGTCCGGAAACACCATATATTTT	TRBD1	NA	TRBJ1-3	TRBV28
CASRAGPAYNEQFF	TGTGCCAGCAGGGCAGGGCCCGCCTACAATGAGCAGTTCTTC	NA	NA	TRBJ2-1	TRBV6-5